These 26 T cell receptor beta chains share one sample of origin, sequenced in a study of T cell responses to AZD1222 COVID-19 vaccine. TCRdb's copy holds only in-frame clones and misses some; the assay was immunoSEQ multiplex PCR. Of about 160,000 clones detected, 92% appear once; the ten largest clones hold roughly 4.4%. Sequences were derived from peripheral blood, sampled on day 0 of MenACWY control vaccination. The receptor set was obtained from an adult in good health.

This clone is classed as medium-sized. J is TRBJ2-3 and V is TRBV19; D unresolved. Germline CDR1 is LNHDA and CDR2 is SQIVND (reference sequence). The CDR3 extends over 13 amino acids. V was cut by 7 bases and J by 1 base, with 9 bases left in between. CDR3 DNA: TGTGCCAGTACTTCCGGACGCACAGATACGCAGTATTTT. It codes for CASTSGRTDTQYF.

The rearrangement links TRBV19 to TRBJ2-2, with D hard to call. The CDR3 runs 12 residues. Between the trimmed V and J ends, which lost 7 bases and 6 bases, there was a span of 9 bases. Germline V gives CDR1 LNHDA, CDR2 SQIVND (reference sequence). DNA for the CDR3: TGTGCCAGTAATGGTCGGGCCGGGGAGCTGTTTTTT. It is translated as CASNGRAGELFF.

This rearrangement joins TRBV6-2 or TRBV6-3 to TRBJ1-3; D ambiguous. The germline V gene has CDR1 MNHEY and CDR2 SVGEGT. Trimming removed 0 bases from V and 0 bases from J, with 6 bases in between. The CDR3 contains 15 residues. DNA of the CDR3: TGTGCCAGCAGTTACTCTCAGAGCTCTGGAAACACCATATATTTT. It is translated as CASSYSQSSGNTIYF.

This clone was counted between two and nine times. The chain couples TRBV6-5 to TRBJ1-1; D gene ambiguous. Trimming pared 5 bases from V and 3 bases from J, leaving 13 bases between. Germline V lookup: CDR1 MNHEY, CDR2 SVGAGI. The CDR3 is made up of 14 amino acids. The CDR3 DNA is TGTGCCAGCAGTCAAACCAGACAAGACACTGAAGCTTTCTTT. This translates into CASSQTRQDTEAFF.

This clone has more than one count but fewer than ten. V is TRBV18 and J is TRBJ1-2, with D unclear. The length of the CDR3 is 16 residues. Germline V gives CDR1 KGHSH, CDR2 LQKENI. V dropped 3 bases and J dropped 2 bases, with 16 bases sitting between them. In DNA form, the CDR3 reads TGTGCCAGCTCACCCTCGCGAATGGCCTTAAACTATGGCTACACCTTC. Residues: CASSPSRMALNYGYTF. Variable domain in full (rest from reference TRBV18 and TRBJ1-2): NAGVMQNPRHLVRRRGQEARLRCSPMKGHSHVYWYRQLPEEGLKFMVYLQKENIIDESGMPKERFSAEFPKEGPSILRIQQVVRGDSAAYFCASSPSRMALNYGYTFGSGTRLTVV.

The chain carries TRBV2 and TRBJ1-6, with D perhaps matching TRBD1 (5 bases). The CDR3 loop spans 15 amino acids. Trimming took off 6 bases at V and 5 bases at J, with 14 bases between the two ends. Per germline, CDR1 SNHLY and CDR2 FYNNEI. CDR3 DNA: TGTGCCAGCAGCGGGCAGGGACCCAATAATTCACCCCTCCACTTT. It specifies CASSGQGPNNSPLHF. Full variable domain (outside the CDR3, taken from reference TRBV2 and TRBJ1-6): EPEVTQTPSHQVTQMGQEVILRCVPISNHLYFYWYRQILGQKVEFLVSFYNNEISEKSEIFDDQFSVERPDGSNFTLKIRSTKLEDSAMYFCASSGQGPNNSPLHFGNGTRLTVT.

The rearrangement links TRBV29-1 to TRBJ2-2; no reliable D call. V shed 6 bases and J shed 7 bases, with 12 bases lying between them. The germline V gene has CDR1 SQVTM and CDR2 ANQGSEA. The CDR3 spans 12 residues. The CDR3 sequence is CSVRTRNGELFF. The CDR3 DNA follows: TGCAGCGTACGCACTCGGAACGGGGAGCTGTTTTTT.

V usage is TRBV19 and J usage is TRBJ1-1, with D perhaps matching TRBD1 (5 bases). The germline V gene encodes CDR1 LNHDA and CDR2 SQIVND (reference sequence). This CDR3 has 14 residues. V gave up 5 bases and J gave up 2 bases, with 12 bases separating them. In DNA, the CDR3 is TGTGCCAGTAGTCAGGGTCCGAAAAACACTGAAGCTTTCTTT. Residues: CASSQGPKNTEAFF.

The J gene is TRBJ1-4, the V gene TRBV19; D is possibly TRBD1 (6 bases). From germline, CDR1 is LNHDA and CDR2 SQIVND (reference sequence). The CDR3 length is 14 residues. Trimming shortened V by 7 bases and J by 4 bases, and 13 bases separated the two germline ends. The CDR3 nucleotides are TGTGCCAGTAATGTCGACAGGAGTAATGAAAAACTGTTTTTT. Encoded protein: CASNVDRSNEKLFF.

The J gene is TRBJ1-5, the V gene TRBV15; D gene ambiguous. The CDR3 sequence is 11 residues long. V lost 8 bases and J 5 bases, leaving 7 bases between the germline ends. From germline, CDR1 is LNHNV and CDR2 YYDKDF (reference sequence). CDR3 amino acids: CATGFDQPQHF. CDR3 nucleotides: TGTGCCACCGGGTTCGATCAGCCCCAGCATTTT.

This clone has just one count. This chain connects TRBV24-1 to TRBJ2-7; the match to TRBD1 covers 12 bases. Trimming at V came to 4 bases and at J to 3 bases, leaving 6 bases not matched to a gene. The length of the CDR3 is 16 residues. Germline CDR1 reads KGHDR; CDR2 reads SFDVKD. CDR3: CATSDPRDRGLYEQYF. The CDR3 nucleotides are TGTGCCACCAGTGACCCCCGGGACAGGGGGCTCTACGAGCAGTACTTC.

This chain joins TRBV5-1 and TRBJ1-2, with no clear D. In germline, CDR1 is SGHRS, CDR2 YFSETQ. Between the trimmed V and J ends, which lost 5 bases and 0 bases, there was a span of 17 bases. The CDR3 loop spans 16 amino acids. The CDR3 nucleotides read TGCGCCAGCAGATTAGACCTCGGGCCGCCTAACTATGGCTACACCTTC. Protein sequence: CASRLDLGPPNYGYTF.

The V gene is TRBV7-8, the J gene TRBJ2-2; a weak D match, TRBD1 (5 bases). V was pared by 5 bases and J by 2 bases, with 15 bases between. Germline CDR1 SGHVS, CDR2 FQNEAQ. CDR3 length: 16 amino acids. CDR3 in amino acids: CASSPSQQGNTGELFF. The CDR3 nucleotides read TGTGCCAGCAGCCCCTCTCAGCAGGGAAACACCGGGGAGCTGTTTTTT.

The rearrangement joins TRBV6-2 or TRBV6-3 to TRBJ2-5; D possibly matches TRBD1 or TRBD2 (5 bases each). The ends were cut back, 0 bases at V and 0 bases at J, with 8 bases in the middle. CDR1 and CDR2 from the germline V gene are MNHEY and SVGEGT. This CDR3 spans 15 amino acids. This chain's CDR3 is CASSYSGDYQETQYF. The CDR3 DNA sequence: TGTGCCAGCAGTTACTCGGGGGATTACCAAGAGACCCAGTACTTC.

The rearrangement joins TRBV5-1 to TRBJ2-5; D is undetermined. Per germline, CDR1 SGHRS and CDR2 YFSETQ. V was pared by 2 bases and J by 1 base, with 15 bases between. The CDR3 contains 16 residues. The CDR3 region is CASSFGDHTFQETQYF. CDR3 nucleotide sequence: TGCGCCAGCAGCTTTGGTGACCACACCTTCCAAGAGACCCAGTACTTC.

The chain joins TRBV19 to TRBJ2-7, with 8 positions matching TRBD1. Germline CDR1 is LNHDA and CDR2 is SQIVND (reference sequence). The CDR3 runs 12 residues. Trimming took 8 bases from V and 6 from J; bases not matched to a gene: 6. The CDR3 region is CASGQGIGEQYF. The DNA for the CDR3 is TGTGCCAGTGGACAGGGTATCGGCGAGCAGTACTTC. Supplemented by reference TRBV19 and TRBJ2-7, the full variable domain reads DGGITQSPKYLFRKEGQNVTLSCEQNLNHDAMYWYRQDPGQGLRLIYYSQIVNDFQKGDIAEGYSVSREKKESFPLTVTSAQKNPTAFYLCASGQGIGEQYFGPGTRLTVT.

On this clone itself: Other DNA variants within this sample encode the same CDR3. The CDR3 DNA follows: TGCGCCAGCAGCCTAGGACAGGGTCCCTACGAGCAGTACTTC. Its protein product is CASSLGQGPYEQYF. The chain joins TRBV5-1 to TRBJ2-7, with TRBD1 matching over 8 bases. The CDR3 length is 14 residues. With V trimmed by 4 bases and J by 2 bases, 5 bases remained unmatched. Germline assignment: CDR1 SGHRS and CDR2 YFSETQ.

V gene TRBV11-3 combines with J gene TRBJ2-1; D may be TRBD2 (6 bases). Germline CDR1 and CDR2: SGHNT and YENEEA. The CDR3 length is 19 residues. Trimming shortened V by 5 bases and J by 0 bases, and 23 bases separated the two germline ends. CDR3: CASSGMGLLGESSYNEQFF. In nucleotides, the CDR3 is TGTGCCAGCAGCGGTATGGGACTTCTGGGGGAGTCCTCCTACAATGAGCAGTTCTTC.

The rearrangement joins TRBV2 to TRBJ1-1, with 7 nucleotides matching TRBD1. J gave up 4 bases and V 7 bases, and 9 bases lay outside the gene matches. This CDR3 has 14 amino acids. The germline V gene has CDR1 SNHLY and CDR2 FYNNEI. CDR3 loop: CASTVGGWVTEAFF. The CDR3 DNA follows: TGTGCCAGCACCGTAGGGGGCTGGGTCACTGAAGCTTTCTTT.

The gene calls are TRBV29-1 and TRBJ1-1; 7 positions agree with TRBD1. J lost 0 bases, V lost 4 bases, and 5 bases had no gene match. The CDR3 extends over 14 amino acids. Germline V gives CDR1 SQVTM, CDR2 ANQGSEA. CDR3 in amino acids: CSVGRGQMNTEAFF. For the CDR3, the DNA is TGCAGCGTTGGCCGGGGACAGATGAACACTGAAGCTTTCTTT.

This chain connects TRBV28 to TRBJ2-1, with 9 positions matching TRBD2. CDR3 length: 14 residues. The V gene end was trimmed by 7 bases and the J gene end by 9 bases; junction bases not matched to a gene: 10. The germline CDR1 and CDR2 sequences are MDHEN and SYDVKM. CDR3 amino acids: CASKGIAGAGEQFF. The CDR3 DNA reads as TGTGCCAGCAAAGGGATAGCGGGAGCCGGTGAGCAGTTCTTC.

This clone showed up just once. V usage is TRBV27 and J usage is TRBJ2-2, with 9 positions matching TRBD1. The V gene's germline CDR1 is MNHEY and CDR2 SMNVEV (reference sequence). This CDR3 is built from 17 residues. Trimming removed 2 bases from V and 0 bases from J; junction bases left unmatched: 4. CDR3 region: CASSLDRGSSNTGELFF. CDR3 bases: TGTGCCAGCAGTTTAGACAGGGGGTCCTCGAACACCGGGGAGCTGTTTTTT.

The V call is TRBV5-1, the J call TRBJ2-5; 8 nucleotides line up with TRBD1. After removal of 4 bases from V and 3 bases from J, the junction contained 2 bases not matched to a gene. Germline V CDR1 and CDR2: SGHRS, YFSETQ. This CDR3 is built from 13 residues. CDR3 DNA: TGCGCCAGCAGCACGACAGGGGAAGAGACCCAGTACTTC. It codes for CASSTTGEETQYF.

The V and J genes are TRBV3-1 (or the pseudogene TRBV3-2) and TRBJ1-4; D perhaps matches TRBD1 (6 bases). The V and J ends lost 0 bases and 8 bases respectively, with 19 bases between them. The V gene's germline CDR1 is LGHDT and CDR2 YNNKEL (reference sequence). This CDR3 region has 17 residues. The CDR3 DNA reads as TGTGCCAGCAGCCAAGATCCCGGGACAACTATACGGGAAAAACTGTTTTTT. This sequence encodes CASSQDPGTTIREKLFF.

The rearrangement uses TRBV11-3 and TRBJ2-7, with a possible D match to TRBD2 (5 bases). V shed 5 bases and J shed 6 bases, with 20 bases lying between them. The CDR3 sequence is 15 residues long. The germline V gene has CDR1 SGHNT and CDR2 YENEEA. The CDR3 DNA follows: TGTGCCAGCAGCACCCGGGGAAGGCTACACGGCGAGCAGTACTTC. Amino acids: CASSTRGRLHGEQYF.

This chain uses TRBV18 with TRBJ1-5; no clear D. The CDR3 is made up of 14 amino acids. Between the trimmed V and J ends, which lost 3 bases and 5 bases, there was a span of 11 bases. The germline gives CDR1 KGHSH, CDR2 LQKENI. CDR3 sequence: CASSPSKGDQPQHF. The CDR3 nucleotides read TGTGCCAGCTCACCGTCCAAAGGCGATCAGCCCCAGCATTTT.